This TCR beta chain appears in the sequencing data of a study of OX40 agonist ivuxolimab in advanced cancers. The study, taken as a whole, reports: Low normalized T-cell clonal expansion also characterized some of the nonresponders. At 0.1 to 3.0 mg/kg, CD4+ and CD8+ blood T cells expanded clonally by week 6.

TCRdb keeps only in-frame clones here, not all; method: immunoSEQ multiplex PCR. The sample contains more than 50,000 clones, approximately 92% of which appear only once. Note on this clone: Its antigen remains unidentified.

Germline CDR1 is SGHRS and CDR2 is YFSETQ. The junction had 6 bases not matched to a gene; V was cut back by 2 bases and J by 5 bases. The CDR3 spans 14 residues. The specimen comprised CD4+ or CD8+ T cells sorted from blood, sampled in a trial of the OX40 agonist ivuxolimab. The chain is built from TRBV5-1 and TRBJ2-5; 7 nucleotides line up with TRBD2. The source is an adult with an advanced solid tumor such as melanoma, head and neck, liver or kidney cancer. The CDR3 coding sequence is TGCGCCAGCAGCTTAGGCGGGAGCCGTGAGACCCAGTACTTC. Translation: CASSLGGSRETQYF.